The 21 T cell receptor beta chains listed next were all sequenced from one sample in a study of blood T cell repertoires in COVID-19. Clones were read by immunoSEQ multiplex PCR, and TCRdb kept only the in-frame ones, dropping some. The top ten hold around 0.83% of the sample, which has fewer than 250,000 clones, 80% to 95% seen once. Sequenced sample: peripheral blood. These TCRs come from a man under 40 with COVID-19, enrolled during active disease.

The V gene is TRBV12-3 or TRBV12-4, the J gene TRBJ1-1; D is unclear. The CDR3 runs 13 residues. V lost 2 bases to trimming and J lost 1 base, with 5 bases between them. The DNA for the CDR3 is TGTGCCAGCAGTTTACAGGAGAACACTGAAGCTTTCTTT. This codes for CASSLQENTEAFF.

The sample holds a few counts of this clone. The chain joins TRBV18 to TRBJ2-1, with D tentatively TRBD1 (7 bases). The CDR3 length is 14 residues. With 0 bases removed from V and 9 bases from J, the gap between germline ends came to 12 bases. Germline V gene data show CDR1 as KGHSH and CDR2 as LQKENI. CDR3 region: CASSPPEGAGEQFF. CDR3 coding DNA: TGTGCCAGCTCACCACCGGAGGGGGCGGGTGAGCAGTTCTTC.

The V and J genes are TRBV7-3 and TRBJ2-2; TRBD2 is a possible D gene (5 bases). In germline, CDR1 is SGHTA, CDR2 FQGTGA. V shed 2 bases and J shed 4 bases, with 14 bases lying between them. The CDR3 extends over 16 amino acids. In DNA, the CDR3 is TGTGCCAGCAGCTTACGTTTGGGAGAGGTCACCGGGGAGCTGTTTTTT. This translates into CASSLRLGEVTGELFF.

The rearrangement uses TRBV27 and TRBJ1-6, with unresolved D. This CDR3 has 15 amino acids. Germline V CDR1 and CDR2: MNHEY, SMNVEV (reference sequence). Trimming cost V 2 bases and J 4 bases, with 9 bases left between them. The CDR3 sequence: CASSLGQQYNSPLHF. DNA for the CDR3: TGTGCCAGCAGTTTAGGGCAGCAATATAATTCACCCCTCCACTTT.

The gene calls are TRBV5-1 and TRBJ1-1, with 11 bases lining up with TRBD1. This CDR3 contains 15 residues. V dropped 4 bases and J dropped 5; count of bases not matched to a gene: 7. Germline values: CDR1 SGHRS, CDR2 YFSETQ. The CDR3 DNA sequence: TGCGCCAGCAGCCCTGGACAGGGGGCAGGAACTGAAGCTTTCTTT. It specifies CASSPGQGAGTEAFF.

The CDR3, as DNA: TGCGCCAGCAGCCAAGGGTGGGGCTCCTCATCAGAGCAGTACTTC. It is translated as CASSQGWGSSSEQYF. The rearrangement uses TRBV4-1 and TRBJ2-7; tentative D call: TRBD1 (5 bases). Germline V gene data show CDR1 as MGHRA and CDR2 as YSYEKL. V lost 1 base, J lost 7 bases, and 17 bases lay in between. The CDR3 runs to 15 residues.

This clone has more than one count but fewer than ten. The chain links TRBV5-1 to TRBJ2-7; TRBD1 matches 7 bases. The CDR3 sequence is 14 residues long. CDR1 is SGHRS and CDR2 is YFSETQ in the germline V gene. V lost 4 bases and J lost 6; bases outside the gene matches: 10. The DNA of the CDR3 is TGCGCCAGCAGCCCAGGACAGGTCGAAGGCGAGCAGTACTTC. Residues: CASSPGQVEGEQYF.

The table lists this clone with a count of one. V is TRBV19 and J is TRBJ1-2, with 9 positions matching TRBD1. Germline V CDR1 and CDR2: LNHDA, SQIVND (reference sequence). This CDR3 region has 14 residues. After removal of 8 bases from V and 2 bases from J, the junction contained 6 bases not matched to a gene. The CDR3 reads CASEAGTGNYGYTF. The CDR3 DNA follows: TGTGCCAGTGAAGCCGGGACAGGGAACTATGGCTACACCTTC.

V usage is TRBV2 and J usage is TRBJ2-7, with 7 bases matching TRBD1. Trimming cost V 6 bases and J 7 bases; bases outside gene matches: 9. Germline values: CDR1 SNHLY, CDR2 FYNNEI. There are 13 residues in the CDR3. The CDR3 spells CASSRDSPREQYF. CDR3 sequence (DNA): TGTGCCAGCAGCCGGGACAGTCCGAGGGAGCAGTACTTC.

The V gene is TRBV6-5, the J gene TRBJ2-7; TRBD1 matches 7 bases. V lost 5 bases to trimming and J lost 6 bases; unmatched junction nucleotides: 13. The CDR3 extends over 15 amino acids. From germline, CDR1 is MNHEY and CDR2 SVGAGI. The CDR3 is CASSPLQGYVSEQYF. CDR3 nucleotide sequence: TGTGCCAGCAGTCCTCTACAGGGGTATGTTAGCGAGCAGTACTTC.

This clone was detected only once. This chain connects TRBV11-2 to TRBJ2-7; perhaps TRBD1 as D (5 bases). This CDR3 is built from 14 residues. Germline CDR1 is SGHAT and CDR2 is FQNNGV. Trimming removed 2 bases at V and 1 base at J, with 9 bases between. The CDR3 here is CASSLRQRSYEQYF. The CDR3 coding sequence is TGTGCCAGCAGCTTACGACAGCGTTCCTACGAGCAGTACTTC.

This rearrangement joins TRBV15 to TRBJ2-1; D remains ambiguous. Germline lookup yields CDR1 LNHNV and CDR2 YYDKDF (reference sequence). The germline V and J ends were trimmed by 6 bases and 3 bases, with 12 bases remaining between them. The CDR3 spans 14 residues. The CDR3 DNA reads TGTGCCACCAGGGGCCAGCCGGACTACAATGAGCAGTTCTTC. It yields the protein CATRGQPDYNEQFF. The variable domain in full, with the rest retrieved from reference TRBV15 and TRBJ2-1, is DAMVIQNPRYQVTQFGKPVTLSCSQTLNHNVMYWYQQKSSQAPKLLFHYYDKDFNNEADTPDNFQSRRPNTSFCFLDIRSPGLGDTAMYLCATRGQPDYNEQFFGPGTRLTVL.

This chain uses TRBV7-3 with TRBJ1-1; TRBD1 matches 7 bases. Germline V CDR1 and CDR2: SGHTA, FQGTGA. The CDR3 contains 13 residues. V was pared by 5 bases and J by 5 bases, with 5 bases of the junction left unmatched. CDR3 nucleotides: TGTGCCAGCAGCACAAACAGGGGTACTGAAGCTTTCTTT. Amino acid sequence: CASSTNRGTEAFF.

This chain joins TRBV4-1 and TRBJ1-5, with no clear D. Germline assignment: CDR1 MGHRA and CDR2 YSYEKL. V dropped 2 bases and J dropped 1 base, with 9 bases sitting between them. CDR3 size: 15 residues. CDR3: CASSQLTQSNQPQHF. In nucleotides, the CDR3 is TGCGCCAGCAGCCAACTTACTCAAAGCAATCAGCCCCAGCATTTT.

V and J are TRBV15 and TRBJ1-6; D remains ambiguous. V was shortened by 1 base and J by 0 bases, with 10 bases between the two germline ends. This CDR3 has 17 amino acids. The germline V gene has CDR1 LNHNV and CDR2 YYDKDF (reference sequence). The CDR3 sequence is CATSRVASSSYNSPLHF. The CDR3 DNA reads TGTGCCACCAGCAGAGTAGCGTCTAGCTCCTATAATTCACCCCTCCACTTT.

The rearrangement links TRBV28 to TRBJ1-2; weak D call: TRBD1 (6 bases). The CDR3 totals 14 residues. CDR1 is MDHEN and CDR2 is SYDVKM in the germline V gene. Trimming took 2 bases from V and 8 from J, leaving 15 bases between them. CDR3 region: CASSLGGAGDGYTF. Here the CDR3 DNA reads TGTGCCAGCAGTTTAGGGGGGGCAGGGGACGGCTACACCTTC.

Here the CDR3 reads CASSLLGPSGANVLTF. Written as DNA, the CDR3 is TGTGCCAGCAGCCTCTTGGGGCCATCTGGGGCCAACGTCCTGACTTTC. The chain recombines TRBV5-5 with TRBJ2-6; maybe TRBD1 (5 bases). Germline V lookup: CDR1 SGHKS, CDR2 YYEKEE (reference sequence). The CDR3 is made up of 16 amino acids. V was cut by 4 bases and J by 1 base, with 12 bases left in between.

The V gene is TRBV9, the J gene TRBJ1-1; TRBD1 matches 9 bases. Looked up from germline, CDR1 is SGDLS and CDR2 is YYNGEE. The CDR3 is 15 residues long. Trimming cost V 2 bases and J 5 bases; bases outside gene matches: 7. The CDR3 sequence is CASSVGTGPGTEAFF. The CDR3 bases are TGTGCCAGCAGCGTGGGGACAGGGCCCGGGACTGAAGCTTTCTTT.

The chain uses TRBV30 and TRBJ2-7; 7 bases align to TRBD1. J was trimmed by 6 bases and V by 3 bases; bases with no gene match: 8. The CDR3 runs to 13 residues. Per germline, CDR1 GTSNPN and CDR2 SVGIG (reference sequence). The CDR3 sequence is CAWRRRDRGEQYF. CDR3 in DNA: TGTGCCTGGAGGCGCCGGGACAGAGGCGAGCAGTACTTC.

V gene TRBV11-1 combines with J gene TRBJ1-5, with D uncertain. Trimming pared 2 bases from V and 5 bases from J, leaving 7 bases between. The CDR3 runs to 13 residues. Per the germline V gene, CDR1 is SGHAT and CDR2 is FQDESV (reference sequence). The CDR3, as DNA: TGTGCCAGCAGCTTAAACTCCGATCAGCCCCAGCATTTT. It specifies CASSLNSDQPQHF.

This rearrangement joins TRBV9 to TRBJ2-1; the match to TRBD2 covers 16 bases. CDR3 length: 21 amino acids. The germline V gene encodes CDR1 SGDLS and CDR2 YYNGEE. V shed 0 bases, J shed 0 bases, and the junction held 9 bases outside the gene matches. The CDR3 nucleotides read TGTGCCAGCAGCGTAGCTACCATGGGACTAGCGGGGGGGAGCTCCTACAATGAGCAGTTCTTC. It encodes CASSVATMGLAGGSSYNEQFF.